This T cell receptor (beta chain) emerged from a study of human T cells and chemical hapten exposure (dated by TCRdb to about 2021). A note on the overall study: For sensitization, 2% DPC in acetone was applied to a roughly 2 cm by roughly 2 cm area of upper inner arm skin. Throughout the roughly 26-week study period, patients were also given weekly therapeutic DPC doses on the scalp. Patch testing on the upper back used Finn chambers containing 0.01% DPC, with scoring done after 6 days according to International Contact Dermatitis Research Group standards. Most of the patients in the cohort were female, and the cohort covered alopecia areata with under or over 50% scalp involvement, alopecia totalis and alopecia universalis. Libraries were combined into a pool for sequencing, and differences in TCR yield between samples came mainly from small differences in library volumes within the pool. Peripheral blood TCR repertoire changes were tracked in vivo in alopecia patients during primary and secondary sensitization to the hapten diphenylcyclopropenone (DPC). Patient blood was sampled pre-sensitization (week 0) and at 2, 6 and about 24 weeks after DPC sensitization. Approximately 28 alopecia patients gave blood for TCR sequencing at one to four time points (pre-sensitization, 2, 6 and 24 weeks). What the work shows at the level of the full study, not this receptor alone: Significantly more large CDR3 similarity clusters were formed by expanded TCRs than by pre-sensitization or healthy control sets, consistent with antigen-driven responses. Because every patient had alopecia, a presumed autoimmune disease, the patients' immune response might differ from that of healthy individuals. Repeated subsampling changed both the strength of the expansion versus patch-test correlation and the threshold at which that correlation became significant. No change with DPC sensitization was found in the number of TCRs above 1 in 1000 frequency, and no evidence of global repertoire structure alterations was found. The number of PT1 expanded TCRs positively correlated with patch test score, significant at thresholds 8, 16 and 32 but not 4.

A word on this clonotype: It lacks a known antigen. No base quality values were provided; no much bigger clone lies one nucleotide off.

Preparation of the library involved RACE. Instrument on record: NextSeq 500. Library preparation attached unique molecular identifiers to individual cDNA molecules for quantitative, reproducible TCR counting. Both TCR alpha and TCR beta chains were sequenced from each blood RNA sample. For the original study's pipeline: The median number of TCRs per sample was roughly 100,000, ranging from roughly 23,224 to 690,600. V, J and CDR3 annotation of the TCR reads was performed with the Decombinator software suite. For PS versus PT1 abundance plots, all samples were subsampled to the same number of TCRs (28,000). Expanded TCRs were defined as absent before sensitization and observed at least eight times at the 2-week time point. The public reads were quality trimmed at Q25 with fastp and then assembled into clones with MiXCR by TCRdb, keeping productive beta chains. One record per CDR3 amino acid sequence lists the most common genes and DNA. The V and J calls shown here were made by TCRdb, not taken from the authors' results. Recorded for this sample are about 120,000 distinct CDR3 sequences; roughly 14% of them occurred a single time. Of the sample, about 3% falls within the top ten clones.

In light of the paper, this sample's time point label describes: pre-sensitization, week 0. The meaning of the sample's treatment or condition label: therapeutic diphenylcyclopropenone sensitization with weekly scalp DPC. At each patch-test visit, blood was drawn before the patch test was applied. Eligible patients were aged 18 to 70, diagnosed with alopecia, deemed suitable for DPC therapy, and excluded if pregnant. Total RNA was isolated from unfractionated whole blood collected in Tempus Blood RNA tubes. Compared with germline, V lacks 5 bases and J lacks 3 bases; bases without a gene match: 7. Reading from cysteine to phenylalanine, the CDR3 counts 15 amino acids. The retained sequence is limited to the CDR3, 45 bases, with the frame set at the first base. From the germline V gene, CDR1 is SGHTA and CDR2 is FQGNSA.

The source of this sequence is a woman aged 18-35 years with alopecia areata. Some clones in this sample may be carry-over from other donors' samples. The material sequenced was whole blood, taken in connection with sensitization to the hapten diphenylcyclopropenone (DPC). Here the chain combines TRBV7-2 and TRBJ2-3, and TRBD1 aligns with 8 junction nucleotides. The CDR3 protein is CASSIVGQGTDTQYF. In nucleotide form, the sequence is TGTGCCAGCAGCATAGTCGGACAGGGAACAGATACGCAGTATTTT.